This TCR beta chain comes out of a study of blood T cell repertoires in COVID-19. Study details: There were acute and convalescent COVID-19 samples, and they came from the United States, Italy and Spain. PBMCs, B-cell-depleted T cells, or T cells provided the cDNA or gDNA that made up the material.

In the original analysis: For nucleated cells, counts were estimated from reference gene primer amplification. Clones were sequenced by immunoSEQ multiplex PCR, and TCRdb holds only the in-frame ones, with some missing. V and J calls and clone size follow that table, whereas D and trimming were derived from the DNA. The table records hundreds of thousands of clones, 88% of them present only once. The length of the CDR3 is 13 residues. V lost 11 bases and J lost 0, with 13 bases in between. Germline CDR1 and CDR2: MNHNY and SVGAGI (reference sequence). The gene calls are TRBV6-6 and TRBJ1-2; D remains ambiguous. Sequencing used peripheral blood. The receptor was derived from a woman between 50 and 59 years old with active or convalescent COVID-19. The CDR3 loop reads CAGATGTNYGYTF. The CDR3 DNA reads TGTGCCGGAGCGACGGGGACTAACTATGGCTACACCTTC.